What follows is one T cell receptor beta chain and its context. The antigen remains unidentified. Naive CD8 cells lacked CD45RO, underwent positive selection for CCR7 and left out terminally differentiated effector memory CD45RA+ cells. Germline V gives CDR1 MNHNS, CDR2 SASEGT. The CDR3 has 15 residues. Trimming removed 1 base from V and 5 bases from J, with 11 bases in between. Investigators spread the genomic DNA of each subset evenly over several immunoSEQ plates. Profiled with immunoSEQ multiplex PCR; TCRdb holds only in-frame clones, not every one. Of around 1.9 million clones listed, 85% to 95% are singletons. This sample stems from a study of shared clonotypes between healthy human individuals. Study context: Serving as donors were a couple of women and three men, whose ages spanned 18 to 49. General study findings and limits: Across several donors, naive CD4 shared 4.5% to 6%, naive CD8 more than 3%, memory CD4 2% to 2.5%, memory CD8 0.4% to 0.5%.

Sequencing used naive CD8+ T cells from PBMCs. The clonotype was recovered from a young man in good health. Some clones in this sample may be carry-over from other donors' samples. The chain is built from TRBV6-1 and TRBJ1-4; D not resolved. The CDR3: CASSEGRVLNEKLFF. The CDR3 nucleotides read TGTGCCAGCAGTGAAGGGAGGGTTTTGAATGAAAAACTGTTTTTT.